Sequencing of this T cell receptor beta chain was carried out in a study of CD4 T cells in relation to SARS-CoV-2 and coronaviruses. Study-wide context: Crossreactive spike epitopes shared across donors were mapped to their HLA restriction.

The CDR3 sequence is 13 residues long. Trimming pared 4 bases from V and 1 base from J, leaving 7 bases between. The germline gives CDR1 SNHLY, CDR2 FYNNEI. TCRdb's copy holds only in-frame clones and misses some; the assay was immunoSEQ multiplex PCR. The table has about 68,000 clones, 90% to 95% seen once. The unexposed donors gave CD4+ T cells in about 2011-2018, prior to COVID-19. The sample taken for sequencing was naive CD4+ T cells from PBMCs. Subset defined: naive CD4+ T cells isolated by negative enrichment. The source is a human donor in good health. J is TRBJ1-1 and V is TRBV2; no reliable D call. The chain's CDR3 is CASSARQNTEAFF. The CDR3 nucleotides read TGTGCCAGCAGTGCCAGACAGAACACTGAAGCTTTCTTT. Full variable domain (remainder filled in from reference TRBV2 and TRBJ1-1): EPEVTQTPSHQVTQMGQEVILRCVPISNHLYFYWYRQILGQKVEFLVSFYNNEISEKSEIFDDQFSVERPDGSNFTLKIRSTKLEDSAMYFCASSARQNTEAFFGQGTRLTVV.